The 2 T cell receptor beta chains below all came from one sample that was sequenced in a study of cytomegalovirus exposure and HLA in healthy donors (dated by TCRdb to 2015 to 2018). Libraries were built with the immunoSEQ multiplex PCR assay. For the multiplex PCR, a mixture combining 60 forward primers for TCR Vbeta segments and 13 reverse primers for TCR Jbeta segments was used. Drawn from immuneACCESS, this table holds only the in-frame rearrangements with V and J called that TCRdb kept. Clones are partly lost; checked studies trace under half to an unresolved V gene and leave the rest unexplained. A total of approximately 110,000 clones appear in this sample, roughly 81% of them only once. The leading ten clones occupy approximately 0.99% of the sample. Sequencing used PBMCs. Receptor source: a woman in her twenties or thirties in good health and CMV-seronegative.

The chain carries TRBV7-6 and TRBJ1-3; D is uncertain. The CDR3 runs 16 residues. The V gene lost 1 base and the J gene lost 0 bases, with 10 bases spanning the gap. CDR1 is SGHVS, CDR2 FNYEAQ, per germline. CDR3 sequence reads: CASSLEAVVSGNTIYF. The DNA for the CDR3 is TGTGCCAGCAGCTTAGAAGCGGTTGTCTCTGGAAACACCATATATTTT.

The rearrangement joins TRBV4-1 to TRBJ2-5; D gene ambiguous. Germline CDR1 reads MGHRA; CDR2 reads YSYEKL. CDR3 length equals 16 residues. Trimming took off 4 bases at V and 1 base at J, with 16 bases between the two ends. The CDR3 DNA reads TGCGCCAGCAGCCTGAGACCGAGACAACCCCAAGAGACCCAGTACTTC. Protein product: CASSLRPRQPQETQYF.